Presented here are 25 T cell receptor beta chains from one specimen sequenced in a study of blood T cell repertoires in COVID-19. TCRdb keeps only in-frame clones here, not all; method: immunoSEQ multiplex PCR. This table holds around 220,000 clones, approximately 80% found once. The material sequenced was peripheral blood. The receptors come from a woman older than 75 with acute or convalescent COVID-19.

The chain links TRBV5-8 to TRBJ2-2; D gene uncertain. CDR3 length: 12 amino acids. The V end was cut by 2 bases, the J end by 4 bases, with 3 bases between. From germline, CDR1 is SGHTS and CDR2 YDEGEE. DNA for the CDR3: TGTGCCAGCAGCTTACTCACCGGGGAGCTGTTTTTT. Its protein product is CASSLLTGELFF.

The chain has TRBV7-8 and TRBJ2-7; no clear D gene. The ends were cut back, 7 bases at V and 2 bases at J, with 15 bases in the middle. This CDR3 spans 14 amino acids. The V gene's germline CDR1 is SGHVS and CDR2 FQNEAQ. The chain's CDR3 is CASTPDSLPYEQYF. CDR3 DNA sequence: TGTGCCAGCACCCCCGACTCCCTTCCCTACGAGCAGTACTTC.

Only one count was recorded for this clone. Other DNA sequences in this sample translate to the same CDR3. The chain links TRBV20-1 to TRBJ1-1, with a tentative D call TRBD1 (6 bases). Germline-derived CDR1 and CDR2 are DFQATT and SNEGSKA (reference sequence). V lost 3 bases and J lost 0, with 8 bases in between. CDR3 length equals 13 residues. CDR3 amino acids: CSASPGVNTEAFF. In nucleotides, the CDR3 is TGCAGTGCTAGTCCAGGGGTGAACACTGAAGCTTTCTTT.

A few counts support this clone. The chain's CDR3 is CASSYPQGARTGELFF. The CDR3, as DNA: TGTGCCAGCAGTTATCCTCAGGGGGCGCGTACCGGGGAGCTGTTTTTT. The genes are TRBV6-2 or TRBV6-3 and TRBJ2-2; 8 nucleotides agree with TRBD1. Germline assignment: CDR1 MNHEY and CDR2 SVGEGT. Trimming at V came to 3 bases and at J to 5 bases, leaving 8 bases not matched to a gene. The CDR3 spans 16 residues.

The chain uses TRBV5-4 and TRBJ1-3; D might be TRBD1 (5 bases). From germline, CDR1 is SGHNT and CDR2 YYREEE (reference sequence). The length of the CDR3 is 15 residues. The DNA of the CDR3 is TGTGTGACGCGAAAGGGGTATGGATCTGGAAACACCATATATTTT. Protein: CVTRKGYGSGNTIYF.

The chain is built from TRBV7-2 and TRBJ1-1, with D perhaps matching TRBD1 (6 bases). The CDR3 totals 15 residues. The germline gives CDR1 SGHTA, CDR2 FQGNSA. V was trimmed by 2 bases and J by 0 bases, leaving 10 bases between them. The CDR3 nucleotides read TGTGCCAGCAGCTTAAAAGGGGACATGAACACTGAAGCTTTCTTT. It encodes CASSLKGDMNTEAFF.

A remark on this clone: Other DNA sequences in the same sample also yield this CDR3. The chain is built from TRBV12-3 or TRBV12-4 and TRBJ1-2; 7 bases align to TRBD1. The CDR3 length is 13 residues. J lost 8 bases, V lost 4 bases, and 7 bases had no gene match. Here the CDR3 DNA reads TGTGCCAGCAGTTCAGACAGGGTTCGGGGCTACACCTTC. The encoded protein is CASSSDRVRGYTF.

In the case of this clone: Other DNA sequences from this sample encode an identical CDR3 as well. V usage is TRBV11-2 and J usage is TRBJ2-7; 9 nucleotides agree with TRBD1. V dropped 6 bases and J dropped 1; count of bases not matched to a gene: 7. Per the germline V gene, CDR1 is SGHAT and CDR2 is FQNNGV. The CDR3 is 15 residues long. CDR3 sequence: CASSLAGTGSYEQYF. The CDR3, as DNA: TGTGCCAGCAGTTTGGCCGGGACAGGGTCCTACGAGCAGTACTTC.

The rearrangement links TRBV27 to TRBJ2-5; D unclear. The CDR3 consists of 14 residues. In germline, CDR1 is MNHEY, CDR2 SMNVEV (reference sequence). V lost 3 bases and J 1 base, leaving 9 bases between the germline ends. In DNA form, the CDR3 reads TGTGCCAGCAGTTTCGGCGGCACCCAAGAGACCCAGTACTTC. Translated, it gives CASSFGGTQETQYF.

The V gene is TRBV10-3, the J gene TRBJ1-2; D gene uncertain. Germline-derived CDR1 and CDR2 are ENHRY and SYGVKD. V was clipped by 3 bases and J by 6 bases, with 11 bases between them. The CDR3 consists of 13 residues. CDR3 loop: CAISDRRFDGYTF. DNA of the CDR3: TGTGCCATCAGTGACAGGCGTTTCGATGGCTACACCTTC.

The V gene is TRBV28, the J gene TRBJ2-1; 8 nucleotides line up with TRBD2. The CDR3 totals 14 residues. The germline V gene has CDR1 MDHEN and CDR2 SYDVKM. V shed 4 bases, J shed 5 bases, and the junction held 4 bases outside the gene matches. Here the CDR3 DNA reads TGTGCCAGCAGTTCCGGGACTAGTAACAATGAGCAGTTCTTC. Translated, it gives CASSSGTSNNEQFF.

V gene TRBV24-1 combines with J gene TRBJ2-5, with a weak D call TRBD1 (5 bases). With 9 bases removed from V and 2 bases from J, the gap between germline ends came to 15 bases. CDR3 length: 14 residues. Per the germline V gene, CDR1 is KGHDR and CDR2 is SFDVKD. The CDR3 nucleotides are TGTGCCACCGGAAACCCGACAGATCAAGAGACCCAGTACTTC. Translated: CATGNPTDQETQYF.

This chain joins TRBV6-2 or TRBV6-3 and TRBJ2-1, with D uncertain. The CDR3 runs 13 residues. V gave up 0 bases and J gave up 10 bases, with 10 bases separating them. Germline V CDR1 and CDR2: MNHEY, SVGEGT. The CDR3 spells CASSYSRSLEQFF. The CDR3 bases are TGTGCCAGCAGTTACTCGAGGTCCCTCGAGCAGTTCTTC.

The chain carries TRBV7-2 and TRBJ1-1, with no clear D. This CDR3 is built from 14 residues. The V gene lost 3 bases and the J gene lost 1 base, with 9 bases spanning the gap. Germline assignment: CDR1 SGHTA and CDR2 FQGNSA. CDR3 sequence: CASSLRLENTEAFF. CDR3 DNA: TGTGCCAGCAGCTTGAGGCTGGAGAACACTGAAGCTTTCTTT. The full variable domain, with the rest looked up from reference TRBV7-2 and TRBJ1-1, is GAGVSQSPSNKVTEKGKDVELRCDPISGHTALYWYRQSLGQGLEFLIYFQGNSAPDKSGLPSDRFSAERTGGSVSTLTIQRTQQEDSAVYLCASSLRLENTEAFFGQGTRLTVV.

This clone ranks as large. In DNA form, the CDR3 reads TGTGCCAGCAGTCCCTCGACAGGGAGAACTGAGCCCCAGCATTTT. Translation: CASSPSTGRTEPQHF. This chain joins TRBV27 and TRBJ1-5, with TRBD1 identical over 7 bases. CDR1 is MNHEY, CDR2 SMNVEV, per germline (reference sequence). This CDR3 comprises 15 residues. J was trimmed by 8 bases and V by 5 bases; bases with no gene match: 12.

V is TRBV30 and J is TRBJ2-7; tentatively, D is TRBD1 (5 bases). Trimming took off 0 bases at V and 2 bases at J, with 8 bases between the two ends. The CDR3 sequence is 13 residues long. Germline lookup yields CDR1 GTSNPN and CDR2 SVGIG (reference sequence). The CDR3 DNA reads as TGTGCCTGGAGTGTAGGGGCTCCCTACGAGCAGTACTTC. Its translation is CAWSVGAPYEQYF.

V gene TRBV5-5 combines with J gene TRBJ2-7; D remains ambiguous. The CDR3 is made up of 15 amino acids. V dropped 1 base and J dropped 3 bases, with 14 bases sitting between them. Germline CDR1 reads SGHKS; CDR2 reads YYEKEE (reference sequence). The DNA of the CDR3 is TGTGCCAGCAGCTTGCAAATGCAGTCCTTCTACGAGCAGTACTTC. Amino acids: CASSLQMQSFYEQYF. Supplemented by reference TRBV5-5 and TRBJ2-7, the full variable domain reads DAGVTQSPTHLIKTRGQQVTLRCSPISGHKSVSWYQQVLGQGPQFIFQYYEKEERGRGNFPDRFSARQFPNYSSELNVNALLLGDSALYLCASSLQMQSFYEQYFGPGTRLTVT.

This clone was detected only once. CDR3 loop: CASSLVLSYNEQFF. The CDR3 coding sequence is TGTGCCAGCAGCTTAGTCTTATCCTACAATGAGCAGTTCTTC. The chain has TRBV11-2 and TRBJ2-1; no clear D. The CDR3 length is 14 residues. The germline CDR1 and CDR2 sequences are SGHAT and FQNNGV. V lost 1 base and J 1 base, leaving 5 bases between the germline ends.

This rearrangement joins TRBV4-2 to TRBJ1-1; maybe TRBD1 (5 bases). V was shortened by 0 bases and J by 0 bases, with 17 bases between the two germline ends. In germline, CDR1 is LGHNA, CDR2 YNFKEQ. The CDR3 contains 18 residues. Written as DNA, the CDR3 is TGTGCCAGCAGCCAAGAATCACAGGCGGTTGGGATGAACACTGAAGCTTTCTTT. Protein: CASSQESQAVGMNTEAFF.

In its sample, this clone was seen a few times. The chain links TRBV19 to TRBJ1-5; possibly TRBD1 for D (6 bases). Germline CDR1 reads LNHDA; CDR2 reads SQIVND (reference sequence). The V end lost 3 bases, the J end lost 4 bases, and 13 bases lay between the germline ends. The CDR3 length is 15 residues. The DNA of the CDR3 is TGTGCCAGTAGTATTTCACAGGGTAGAAATCAGCCCCAGCATTTT. Its translation: CASSISQGRNQPQHF.

The CDR3 DNA sequence: TGTGCCAGCGGTTCTTCGGGACTACCGAGCACAGATACGCAGTATTTT. It specifies CASGSSGLPSTDTQYF. The chain has TRBV3-1 (or the pseudogene TRBV3-2) and TRBJ2-3; 7 bases match TRBD2. J was trimmed by 0 bases and V by 8 bases; bases with no gene match: 11. CDR3 length equals 16 residues. The germline CDR1 and CDR2 sequences are LGHDT and YNNKEL (reference sequence).

This clone came up once. The chain uses TRBV19 and TRBJ2-1, with a tentative D call TRBD1 (6 bases). The CDR3 extends over 16 amino acids. The germline V gene encodes CDR1 LNHDA and CDR2 SQIVND (reference sequence). V was shortened by 4 bases and J by 3 bases, with 16 bases between the two germline ends. CDR3 in amino acids: CASSTTTGHLYNEQFF. The CDR3 region has the DNA TGTGCCAGTAGTACGACCACGGGACACCTCTACAATGAGCAGTTCTTC.

This clone was detected once. The chain combines TRBV3-1 (or the pseudogene TRBV3-2) with TRBJ1-1; D call uncertain. CDR1 and CDR2 (germline): LGHDT, YNNKEL (reference sequence). This CDR3 comprises 15 residues. V gave up 0 bases and J gave up 0 bases, with 8 bases separating them. The CDR3 here is CASSQDPVMNTEAFF. In DNA, the CDR3 is TGTGCCAGCAGCCAAGACCCAGTTATGAACACTGAAGCTTTCTTT.

The chain uses TRBV21-1 and TRBJ2-3; the D call of TRBD2 is as the table states it, not checked on the DNA. TRBV21-1 represents a pseudogene. This CDR3 spans 19 amino acids. CDR3 DNA sequence: TGTGCCAGCAGCAAAGTTCCGGCCCCTACGGGAGGGAATCTAGATACGCAGTATTTT. Its protein product is CASSKVPAPTGGNLDTQYF.

The chain is built from TRBV28 and TRBJ2-5; the match to TRBD2 covers 8 bases. This CDR3 spans 14 amino acids. V was clipped by 6 bases and J by 5 bases; unmatched bases: 8. CDR1 is MDHEN and CDR2 is SYDVKM in the germline V gene. CDR3: CASSPGGARETQYF. Here the CDR3 DNA reads TGTGCCAGCAGCCCCGGGGGGGCGCGGGAGACCCAGTACTTC.